These 29 T cell receptor beta chains share one sample of origin, sequenced in a study of T-cell reconstitution after alpha-beta-depleted transplantation in children. During its preparation, the TCRbeta library received unique molecular identifiers. One entry per CDR3 protein results from TCRdb running MiXCR on the PCR reads. The sample carries about 580,000 distinct CDR3 sequences, 20% to 25% recorded once. The sequences come from PBMCs, mostly from graft donor cells, collected 360 days after TCRalphabeta/CD19-depleted stem cell transplant. Receptors were obtained from a boy under two years old who had a stem cell transplant for acute myeloid leukemia, so the T cells may come from the graft donor.

The genes are TRBV15 and TRBJ2-1; D not resolved. In germline, CDR1 is LNHNV, CDR2 YYDKDF (reference sequence). This CDR3 has 13 residues. V was cut by 3 bases and J by 9 bases, with 12 bases left in between. The CDR3 bases are TGTGCCACCAGCAGGGACCCCTTGGGTGAGCAGTTCTTC. Translated: CATSRDPLGEQFF.

Ten or more counts support this clonotype. The chain joins TRBV3-1 to TRBJ2-1; 8 bases are shared with TRBD1. Per germline, CDR1 LGHDT and CDR2 YNNKEL (reference sequence). This CDR3 has 16 residues. The J segment lost 5 bases and the V segment lost 7 bases, leaving 13 bases of the junction unmatched. CDR3 DNA sequence: TGTGCCAGCACCCGACAGGGGTCGGGGGCTAACAATGAGCAGTTCTTC. This translates into CASTRQGSGANNEQFF.

This clonotype was counted between two and nine times. The chain employs TRBV12-3 or TRBV12-4 and TRBJ2-2; D is possibly TRBD1 (6 bases). V lost 4 bases and J lost 1, with 10 bases in between. There are 15 residues in the CDR3. CDR3 in amino acids: CASSSGTQNTGELFF. The CDR3 region has the DNA TGTGCCAGCAGTTCCGGGACACAGAACACCGGGGAGCTGTTTTTT.

This clonotype was seen at least ten times. V usage is TRBV5-6 and J usage is TRBJ2-7, with D unresolved. Germline values: CDR1 SGHDT, CDR2 YYEEEE. This CDR3 is built from 15 residues. The V end lost 4 bases, the J end lost 0 bases, and 14 bases lay between the germline ends. CDR3 nucleotides: TGTGCCAGCAGCCAGATTCCCTCCAGCTCCTACGAGCAGTACTTC. Amino acids: CASSQIPSSSYEQYF.

This clonotype was seen repeatedly, ten times or more. The V call is TRBV20-1, the J call TRBJ1-3; TRBD1 matches at 8 bases. V lost 3 bases and J lost 0; bases outside the gene matches: 4. This CDR3 comprises 15 residues. From germline, CDR1 is DFQATT and CDR2 SNEGSKA (reference sequence). The CDR3 DNA sequence: TGCAGTGCTAGGGGACAGGACTTCTCTGGAAACACCATATATTTT. As protein: CSARGQDFSGNTIYF.

The chain has TRBV6-1 and TRBJ1-1, with 8 nucleotides matching TRBD1. V shed 5 bases, J shed 4 bases, and the junction held 9 bases outside the gene matches. Germline V CDR1 and CDR2: MNHNS, SASEGT. The length of the CDR3 is 15 residues. The CDR3 sequence: CASSRTDGTGTEAFF. CDR3 nucleotides: TGTGCCAGCAGTCGTACGGACGGGACAGGCACTGAAGCTTTCTTT.

This clonotype has at least ten counts. CDR3 amino acids: CASRKQGMGYEQYF. The CDR3 region has the DNA TGTGCCAGCCGCAAACAGGGGATGGGCTACGAGCAGTACTTC. The chain links TRBV6-5 to TRBJ2-7; the match to TRBD1 covers 7 bases. V lost 8 bases and J lost 3; bases outside the gene matches: 10. The CDR3 runs to 14 residues. Germline V gives CDR1 MNHEY, CDR2 SVGAGI.

This chain links TRBV7-7 with TRBJ1-5; D gene uncertain. Germline lookup yields CDR1 SSHAT and CDR2 FNYEAQ (reference sequence). V was clipped by 8 bases and J by 1 base, with 6 bases between them. The CDR3 spans 12 residues. CDR3 sequence: CASGLSNQPQHF. The CDR3 region has the DNA TGTGCCAGCGGGTTGAGCAATCAGCCCCAGCATTTT.

The rearrangement links TRBV29-1 to TRBJ2-6, with D maybe TRBD2 (7 bases). CDR3 length: 15 residues. The V end was cut by 3 bases, the J end by 0 bases, with 9 bases between. Germline V CDR1 and CDR2: SQVTM, ANQGSEA. Here the CDR3 DNA reads TGCAGCGTTGATAGGGGGGGCTCTGGGGCCAACGTCCTGACTTTC. Translating it yields CSVDRGGSGANVLTF.

The chain is built from TRBV15 and TRBJ1-1; TRBD1 agrees at 7 bases. CDR1 and CDR2 from the germline V gene are LNHNV and YYDKDF (reference sequence). J was trimmed by 8 bases and V by 0 bases; bases with no gene match: 6. The CDR3 totals 14 residues. As DNA, the CDR3 is TGTGCCACCAGCAGAGATGGACCAGGGGGAGAAGCTTTCTTT. Residues: CATSRDGPGGEAFF. The whole variable domain, remainder taken from reference TRBV15 and TRBJ1-1, is DAMVIQNPRYQVTQFGKPVTLSCSQTLNHNVMYWYQQKSSQAPKLLFHYYDKDFNNEADTPDNFQSRRPNTSFCFLDIRSPGLGDTAMYLCATSRDGPGGEAFFGQGTRLTVV.

V usage is TRBV10-3 and J usage is TRBJ1-1, with TRBD1 matching over 7 bases. In germline, CDR1 is ENHRY, CDR2 SYGVKD. Trimming cost V 3 bases and J 3 bases; bases outside gene matches: 7. The CDR3 contains 15 residues. The CDR3 region has the DNA TGTGCCATCAGTGACTCCATAGACAGGGACACTGAAGCTTTCTTT. This gives the protein CAISDSIDRDTEAFF.

This clonotype appeared many times. V usage is TRBV20-1 and J usage is TRBJ2-3, with no clear D. Germline-derived CDR1 and CDR2 are DFQATT and SNEGSKA (reference sequence). CDR3 length: 11 amino acids. Trimming removed 0 bases at V and 10 bases at J, with 8 bases between. The CDR3 is CSARDGPSQYF. CDR3 sequence (DNA): TGCAGTGCTAGAGATGGGCCCTCGCAGTATTTT.

This sequence joins TRBV12-3 or TRBV12-4 and TRBJ2-5, with D possibly being TRBD1 (6 bases). Trimming removed 7 bases at V and 7 bases at J, with 10 bases between. This CDR3 spans 11 amino acids. CDR3 amino acids: CASTLRGTQYF. In DNA, the CDR3 is TGTGCCAGCACCCTCAGGGGGACCCAGTACTTC.

The chain uses TRBV5-5 and TRBJ2-2; D uncertain. Trimming removed 4 bases from V and 4 bases from J, with 14 bases in between. This CDR3 spans 15 amino acids. Germline V lookup: CDR1 SGHKS, CDR2 YYEKEE (reference sequence). DNA for the CDR3: TGTGCCAGCAGCCCTGACTTGGGGATCACCGGGGAGCTGTTTTTT. It encodes CASSPDLGITGELFF.

The genes are TRBV20-1 and TRBJ2-1; D is ambiguous. Per the germline V gene, CDR1 is DFQATT and CDR2 is SNEGSKA (reference sequence). The V gene lost 2 bases and the J gene lost 3 bases, with 8 bases spanning the gap. The CDR3 is made up of 13 amino acids. For the CDR3, the DNA is TGCAGTGCTAGAAGGGTTCGCTACAATGAGCAGTTCTTC. It encodes CSARRVRYNEQFF.

The chain has TRBV12-3 or TRBV12-4 and TRBJ2-1, with 12 bases lining up with TRBD2. V lost 3 bases, J lost 11 bases, and 8 bases stayed unmatched. This CDR3 contains 15 residues. In DNA, the CDR3 is TGTGCCAGCAGTTTCCTTGCTAGCGGGGGGGCCAAGCAGTTCTTC. As protein: CASSFLASGGAKQFF.

The J gene is TRBJ2-7, the V gene TRBV20-1, with a possible D match to TRBD1 (6 bases). V gave up 0 bases and J gave up 5 bases, with 14 bases separating them. Germline V gene lookup returns CDR1 DFQATT and CDR2 SNEGSKA (reference sequence). This CDR3 comprises 14 residues. CDR3 in DNA: TGCAGTGCTAGAGATGTAACAGGGCGGAACGAGCAGTACGTC. It codes for CSARDVTGRNEQYV.

The rearrangement uses TRBV27 and TRBJ2-2; no definite D call. Trimming took 5 bases from V and 1 from J, leaving 17 bases between them. The CDR3 runs to 17 residues. CDR1 and CDR2 (germline): MNHEY, SMNVEV (reference sequence). CDR3: CASSIRVRTKNTGELFF. In DNA form, the CDR3 reads TGTGCCAGCAGTATCCGCGTTAGGACGAAGAACACCGGGGAGCTGTTTTTT.

This clonotype was seen at least ten times. This sequence joins TRBV29-1 and TRBJ2-7; D is ambiguous. Per germline, CDR1 SQVTM and CDR2 ANQGSEA. V was cut by 0 bases and J by 6 bases, with 12 bases left in between. This CDR3 contains 13 residues. CDR3 loop: CSVEDLWAAEQYF. The CDR3 bases are TGCAGCGTTGAAGATCTTTGGGCTGCCGAGCAGTACTTC.

The V and J genes are TRBV20-1 and TRBJ2-7; 8 bases match TRBD2. The trim removed 3 bases at V and 2 bases at J, leaving 3 bases unmatched. Germline V CDR1 and CDR2: DFQATT, SNEGSKA (reference sequence). The CDR3 is made up of 13 amino acids. Written as DNA, the CDR3 is TGCAGTGCTAGGTCGGGGGGGCCCTACGAGCAGTACTTC. Encoded protein: CSARSGGPYEQYF.

The chain recombines TRBV3-1 with TRBJ1-1; D not certain. CDR3 size: 13 residues. V was pared by 1 base and J by 7 bases, with 10 bases between. Germline CDR1 reads LGHDT; CDR2 reads YNNKEL (reference sequence). The CDR3 sequence: CASSQGRHLEAFF. CDR3 bases: TGTGCCAGCAGCCAAGGTCGACACCTTGAAGCTTTCTTT. Supplemented by reference TRBV3-1 and TRBJ1-1, the full variable domain reads DTAVSQTPKYLVTQMGNDKSIKCEQNLGHDTMYWYKQDSKKFLKIMFSYNNKELIINETVPNRFSPKSPDKAHLNLHINSLELGDSAVYFCASSQGRHLEAFFGQGTRLTVV.

This clonotype has a count of ten or more. The chain combines TRBV4-1 with TRBJ2-5; 10 nucleotides align to TRBD2. Germline CDR1 reads MGHRA; CDR2 reads YSYEKL. The CDR3 has 16 residues. The J segment lost 5 bases and the V segment lost 0 bases, leaving 6 bases of the junction unmatched. The CDR3 nucleotides read TGCGCCAGCAGCCAAGATGGAGGTAGCGGGGGGGAGACCCAGTACTTC. It translates to CASSQDGGSGGETQYF.

This chain joins TRBV7-2 and TRBJ2-5; D is ambiguous. The CDR3 length is 12 residues. Deletions cut 5 bases from V and 6 bases from J, with 10 bases between. From germline, CDR1 is SGHTA and CDR2 FQGNSA. In nucleotides, the CDR3 is TGTGCCAGCAGCCTAACCCTTAAGACCCAGTACTTC. Translating it yields CASSLTLKTQYF.

The V gene is TRBV6-2 or TRBV6-3, the J gene TRBJ1-2; 10 bases line up with TRBD1. The V gene's germline CDR1 is MNHEY and CDR2 SVGEGT. Unmatched junction bases numbered 16, after V lost 0 bases and J lost 3 bases. This CDR3 region has 20 residues. This CDR3 reads CASSYSSQVIRDRGDYGYTF. CDR3 nucleotides: TGTGCCAGCAGTTACTCGAGCCAAGTGATAAGGGACAGGGGAGACTATGGCTACACCTTC.

The chain couples TRBV4-1 to TRBJ1-5; 8 nucleotides agree with TRBD1. The CDR3 spans 17 residues. Trimming at V came to 0 bases and at J to 1 base, leaving 5 bases not matched to a gene. The germline gives CDR1 MGHRA, CDR2 YSYEKL. CDR3 nucleotides: TGCGCCAGCAGCCAAGATATCAACAGGGGGAGCAATCAGCCCCAGCATTTT. Protein: CASSQDINRGSNQPQHF.

This clonotype was recorded many times. The gene calls are TRBV12-3 or TRBV12-4 and TRBJ2-4; D is perhaps TRBD1 or TRBD2 (6 bases each). Trimming shortened V by 5 bases and J by 0 bases, and 14 bases separated the two germline ends. CDR3 length: 16 amino acids. The CDR3 sequence: CASSPPGGLAKNIQYF. CDR3 sequence (DNA): TGTGCCAGCAGTCCCCCTGGGGGGCTAGCCAAAAACATTCAGTACTTC.

This clonotype was observed many times. The chain recombines TRBV13 with TRBJ2-2; D is undetermined. Per the germline V gene, CDR1 is PRHDT and CDR2 is FYEKMQ (reference sequence). V lost 4 bases to trimming and J lost 7 bases, with 7 bases between them. This CDR3 has 12 residues. The CDR3 reads CASSYTSGELFF. The CDR3 DNA reads as TGTGCCAGCAGCTACACAAGCGGGGAGCTGTTTTTT.

This clonotype has a count of ten or more. The chain uses TRBV21-1 and TRBJ1-1. TRBV21-1 is described as a pseudogene. The CDR3 is made up of 13 amino acids. CDR3 loop: CASSKWNWAEAFF. The CDR3 DNA is TGTGCCAGCAGCAAGTGGAATTGGGCTGAAGCTTTCTTT.

This clonotype was seen a few times. The chain joins TRBV12-3 or TRBV12-4 to TRBJ1-1; D is possibly TRBD1 (6 bases). The CDR3 contains 12 residues. V lost 3 bases and J lost 8, with 10 bases in between. The CDR3 here is CASSLDSPEAFF. The CDR3 nucleotides are TGTGCCAGCAGTTTGGACAGTCCGGAAGCTTTCTTT.